This paragraph covers one T cell receptor (beta chain) sequence. Alongside a J-beta primer mix, a sample-barcoded 5' primer served in a second PCR lasting about 7 to 12 cycles. TCRdb re-called the 5' RACE reads through MiXCR, storing one row per CDR3 protein. The sample has 800,000 to 950,000 distinct CDR3 sequences, about 48% seen once; the top ten hold 13%. Looked up from germline, CDR1 is MNHNY and CDR2 is SVGAGI (reference sequence). The CDR3 sequence is 15 residues long. The sample belongs to a study of blood T cells in healthy people across ages. Sequenced input: blood. The chain links TRBV6-6 to TRBJ2-5; 7 bases line up with TRBD1. The DNA end is a closer match to TRBJ2-7, so the J assignment may be wrong. The receptor comes from a young man in good health. This chain's CDR3 is CASSYGGQVIDEQYF. The CDR3 DNA is TGTGCCAGCAGTTACGGAGGACAGGTGATCGACGAGCAGTACTTC.